The 7 T cell receptor beta chains in this list originate from one sample, sequenced in a study of shared clonotypes between healthy human individuals. Only in-frame clones appear in the TCRdb table, and some are missing; sequencing was by immunoSEQ multiplex PCR. The table lists 2 million to 2.5 million clones, about 94% of them singletons. Sequenced: naive CD4+ T cells sorted from blood. Specified subset: CD45RA+ positively selected. All receptors come from a man between 18 and 29 years old in good health.

This chain connects TRBV10-3 to TRBJ2-1; D is possibly TRBD1 (6 bases). Germline CDR1 and CDR2: ENHRY and SYGVKD. V gave up 6 bases and J gave up 5 bases, with 11 bases separating them. CDR3 length: 13 amino acids. The CDR3 reads CAISDDRNNEQFF. The CDR3 bases are TGTGCCATCAGCGATGACAGGAACAATGAGCAGTTCTTC.

This clone was recorded only once. This CDR3 reads CSVDRGLLNTGELFF. Written as DNA, the CDR3 is TGCAGCGTTGACCGGGGTCTACTAAACACCGGGGAGCTGTTTTTT. This chain links TRBV29-1 with TRBJ2-2; D possibly corresponds to TRBD2 (5 bases). The length of the CDR3 is 15 residues. CDR1 SQVTM and CDR2 ANQGSEA come from the germline V gene. Trimming removed 3 bases at V and 2 bases at J, with 13 bases between.

The chain carries TRBV5-4 and TRBJ2-3; D unresolved. CDR3 length: 17 residues. CDR1 is SGHNT and CDR2 is YYREEE in the germline V gene (reference sequence). Between the trimmed V and J ends, which lost 0 bases and 4 bases, there was a span of 18 bases. CDR3 in DNA: TGTGCCAGCAGCTTGGTCCCCCCGGGCGCCGGTCCAGATACGCAGTATTTT. Its protein product is CASSLVPPGAGPDTQYF.

The gene calls are TRBV5-1 and TRBJ1-1; 9 bases are a match to TRBD1. The J segment lost 4 bases and the V segment lost 2 bases, leaving 6 bases of the junction unmatched. Germline V lookup: CDR1 SGHRS, CDR2 YFSETQ. The CDR3 spans 15 residues. CDR3: CASSLRQGVGTEAFF. CDR3 in DNA: TGCGCCAGCAGCTTAAGACAGGGGGTTGGCACTGAAGCTTTCTTT.

This clone was seen a single time. This chain uses TRBV7-2 with TRBJ2-7; 12 bases map to TRBD2. Germline values: CDR1 SGHTA, CDR2 FQGNSA. The CDR3 has 17 amino acids. V lost 6 bases and J lost 6; bases outside the gene matches: 15. CDR3 region: CASSLRLAGAPGGEQYF. The CDR3 DNA reads as TGTGCCAGCAGTCTCAGACTAGCGGGGGCCCCAGGTGGCGAGCAGTACTTC.

V and J are TRBV11-2 and TRBJ2-3; maybe TRBD1 (5 bases). Trimming pared 5 bases from V and 0 bases from J, leaving 18 bases between. The germline CDR1 and CDR2 sequences are SGHAT and FQNNGV. CDR3 size: 17 residues. The CDR3 region is CASSGAGESASTDTQYF. The CDR3 nucleotides read TGTGCCAGCAGCGGGGCAGGAGAATCCGCTAGCACAGATACGCAGTATTTT.

The genes are TRBV2 and TRBJ2-4; possible D gene TRBD1, 6 bases. The V gene's germline CDR1 is SNHLY and CDR2 FYNNEI. This CDR3 contains 14 residues. V was shortened by 4 bases and J by 2 bases, with 9 bases between the two germline ends. The CDR3 DNA reads TGTGCCAGCAGTGCAGGGGTGACCAAAAACATTCAGTACTTC. This encodes CASSAGVTKNIQYF.